The 11 T cell receptor beta chains in this list originate from one sample, sequenced in a study of blood T cell repertoires in COVID-19. Generated by immunoSEQ multiplex PCR, the TCRdb table keeps only in-frame clones and is missing some. Here the sample spans some 70,000 clones, roughly nine tenths being singletons. Material: peripheral blood. These receptors originate from a man aged 45-65 years with acute or convalescent COVID-19.

The rearrangement joins TRBV3-1 (or the pseudogene TRBV3-2) to TRBJ1-2; TRBD1 might be the D (5 bases). The CDR3 extends over 14 amino acids. The germline gives CDR1 LGHDT, CDR2 YNNKEL (reference sequence). V was shortened by 1 base and J by 2 bases, with 8 bases between the two germline ends. The CDR3 DNA reads as TGTGCCAGCAGCCAAGGGGGCGGAAACTATGGCTACACCTTC. Its translation: CASSQGGGNYGYTF.

The chain combines TRBV6-1 with TRBJ1-3; D ambiguous. V lost 1 base and J 3 bases, leaving 4 bases between the germline ends. CDR3 length: 13 amino acids. Per germline, CDR1 MNHNS and CDR2 SASEGT. CDR3 bases: TGTGCCAGCAGTGAAGTTCATGGAAACACCATATATTTT. This codes for CASSEVHGNTIYF.

The chain links TRBV7-9 to TRBJ2-5; 8 bases align to TRBD2. CDR3 length equals 16 residues. Germline V gene lookup returns CDR1 SEHNR and CDR2 FQNEAQ (reference sequence). The V gene end was trimmed by 2 bases and the J gene end by 0 bases; junction bases not matched to a gene: 5. CDR3 sequence (DNA): TGTGCCAGCAGCTTAATGCCGGGAGGGCACCAAGAGACCCAGTACTTC. Translating it yields CASSLMPGGHQETQYF.

The chain couples TRBV28 to TRBJ2-3, with D unresolved. Per germline, CDR1 MDHEN and CDR2 SYDVKM. The length of the CDR3 is 11 residues. Trimming pared 8 bases from V and 6 bases from J, leaving 9 bases between. CDR3 loop: CASRSMDTQYF. The CDR3 DNA sequence: TGTGCCAGCCGGAGCATGGATACGCAGTATTTT.

The chain links TRBV7-9 to TRBJ1-1, with D perhaps TRBD1 (5 bases). V lost 5 bases and J 1 base, leaving 8 bases between the germline ends. The CDR3 is 13 residues long. Germline V gene data show CDR1 as SEHNR and CDR2 as FQNEAQ (reference sequence). CDR3 amino acids: CASSPTGNTEAFF. The CDR3, as DNA: TGTGCCAGCAGCCCTACAGGGAACACTGAAGCTTTCTTT.

This sequence joins TRBV18 and TRBJ1-5; 7 nucleotides match TRBD1. The germline V gene encodes CDR1 KGHSH and CDR2 LQKENI. The CDR3 contains 15 residues. V was clipped by 3 bases and J by 4 bases; unmatched bases: 6. CDR3 nucleotides: TGTGCCAGCTCACCGCGCCAGGGGGTGAATCAGCCCCAGCATTTT. It codes for CASSPRQGVNQPQHF.

The chain carries TRBV23-1 and TRBJ1-4, with a tentative D call TRBD1 (5 bases). TRBV23-1 is noted as an ORF with a role that remains uncertain. There are 18 residues in the CDR3. V lost 4 bases and J lost 0, with 18 bases in between. The CDR3 protein is CASSPPGGWAATNEKLFF. The DNA of the CDR3 is TGCGCCAGCAGTCCCCCCGGGGGGTGGGCTGCAACTAATGAAAAACTGTTTTTT.

The V call is TRBV18, the J call TRBJ1-3; weak D call: TRBD1 (5 bases). The CDR3 runs to 14 residues. From germline, CDR1 is KGHSH and CDR2 LQKENI. V lost 3 bases to trimming and J lost 3 bases, with 9 bases between them. This chain's CDR3 is CASSPDMVGNTIYF. The CDR3 DNA sequence: TGTGCCAGCTCACCGGACATGGTTGGAAACACCATATATTTT.

This clone showed up just once. V is TRBV18 and J is TRBJ2-3; D possibly corresponds to TRBD2 (6 bases). V was cut by 6 bases and J by 2 bases, with 18 bases left in between. CDR3 length: 16 amino acids. The germline V gene has CDR1 KGHSH and CDR2 LQKENI. CDR3 loop: CASSLRGGLNTDTQYF. The CDR3 region has the DNA TGTGCCAGCTCGTTGAGGGGAGGTTTGAACACAGATACGCAGTATTTT. The variable domain in full, with the rest retrieved from reference TRBV18 and TRBJ2-3, is NAGVMQNPRHLVRRRGQEARLRCSPMKGHSHVYWYRQLPEEGLKFMVYLQKENIIDESGMPKERFSAEFPKEGPSILRIQQVVRGDSAAYFCASSLRGGLNTDTQYFGPGTRLTVL.

J is TRBJ1-6 and V is TRBV11-3, with unresolved D. V was cut by 2 bases and J by 7 bases, with 9 bases left in between. The CDR3 spans 14 residues. Germline CDR1 and CDR2: SGHNT and YENEEA. Here the CDR3 DNA reads TGTGCCAGCAGCTTACTACAGATGAATTCACCCCTCCACTTT. Protein sequence: CASSLLQMNSPLHF.

The chain is built from TRBV24-1 and TRBJ2-2; 9 bases align to TRBD2. The junction had 12 bases not matched to a gene; V was cut back by 7 bases and J by 4 bases. The CDR3 sequence is 17 residues long. From germline, CDR1 is KGHDR and CDR2 SFDVKD. The DNA for the CDR3 is TGTGCCACCAGCCGGCCCGGGGCGGGAGGGACCACCGGGGAGCTGTTTTTT. As protein: CATSRPGAGGTTGELFF.